This TCR beta chain was documented in a study of glioma-infiltrating T cells after dendritic cell vaccination. In this sample, this clone turned up once. Assay used: immunoSEQ multiplex PCR; TCRdb lists only in-frame clones, some missing. The repertoire holds 45,000 to 50,000 clones, with approximately 83% as singletons. Losses at the gene ends were 3 bases for V and 7 bases for J; bases not matched to a gene: 11. The CDR3 extends over 15 amino acids. The germline CDR1 and CDR2 sequences are KGHSH and LQKENI. The chain employs TRBV18 and TRBJ1-2; 7 nucleotides match TRBD1. This specimen was blood, taken before dendritic cell vaccination. This receptor was taken from a human donor with glioblastoma. This CDR3 is CASSPQTTGDRGYTF. Written as DNA, the CDR3 is TGTGCCAGCTCACCTCAAACCACAGGGGATCGTGGCTACACCTTC.